This is a list of T cell receptor beta chains from one sample in a study of blood T cell repertoires in COVID-19. Repertoires were generated with immunoSEQ multiplex PCR, while TCRdb's copy carries only in-frame clones and drops some. The sample shows 150,000 to 200,000 clones, approximately 85% of them seen only once. Sequencing input: peripheral blood. The receptors shown here come from a woman of 80 years or more with acute or convalescent COVID-19. CDR3s include the opening cysteine and the closing phenylalanine or tryptophan. A D gene is named only where the DNA matches it firmly. Size values are once, few and many counts, or a class for expanded clones, and some rows have none.

J	D	size	V	length	CDR3	DNA
TRBJ1-6	NA	once	TRBV19	14	CASSPQGHQSPLHF	TGTGCCAGTAGTCCCCAGGGTCACCAATCACCCCTCCACTTT
TRBJ2-1	TRBD1	NA	TRBV11-3	16	CASSFRFRQGANEQFF	TGTGCCAGCAGCTTTAGGTTTAGACAGGGGGCCAATGAGCAGTTCTTC
TRBJ1-2	TRBD1	NA	TRBV4-1	17	CASRKGAGMGFEGGYTF	TGCGCCAGCAGGAAGGGGGCAGGGATGGGGTTTGAAGGGGGCTACACCTTC
TRBJ1-3	NA	NA	TRBV7-2	14	CASSPGVAGNTIYF	TGTGCCAGCAGCCCGGGGGTGGCTGGAAACACCATATATTTT
TRBJ2-5	NA	NA	TRBV21-1	15	CASSSQTGVVITQYF	TGTGCCAGCAGCAGCCAGACAGGGGTGGTAATCACCCAGTACTTC
TRBJ2-7	TRBD1	once	TRBV15	17	CATSRDETDRVLGEQYF	TGTGCCACCAGCAGAGACGAAACCGACAGGGTCCTCGGAGAGCAGTACTTC
TRBJ2-5	NA	NA	TRBV7-2	14	CASSFIGIQETQYF	TGTGCCAGCAGCTTTATCGGGATCCAAGAGACCCAGTACTTC
TRBJ1-1	TRBD1	NA	TRBV9	16	CASSLDRGQGRTEAFF	TGTGCCAGCAGCCTAGATAGGGGACAGGGGAGGACTGAAGCTTTCTTT
TRBJ1-3	TRBD1	NA	TRBV30	15	CAWSGRGLPGNTIYF	TGTGCCTGGAGTGGGAGGGGGCTTCCTGGAAACACCATATATTTT
TRBJ2-3	TRBD1	NA	TRBV18	15	CASSLDRGTPDTQYF	TGTGCCAGCTCCCTCGACAGGGGCACTCCAGATACGCAGTATTTT
TRBJ2-7	NA	NA	TRBV27	14	CASSPPDRLRDQYF	TGTGCCAGCAGCCCCCCCGACAGATTACGAGATCAGTACTTC
TRBJ2-7	TRBD1	NA	TRBV12-5	15	CASGFGQGVSLEQYF	TGTGCTAGTGGTTTCGGACAGGGGGTATCTCTCGAGCAGTACTTC
TRBJ2-1	TRBD2	NA	TRBV10-3	13	CAITPGLGNEQFF	TGTGCCATCACCCCGGGACTAGGTAATGAGCAGTTCTTC
TRBJ1-3	NA	few	TRBV7-7	15	CASSLDGSSGNTIYF	TGTGCCAGCAGCTTAGACGGGAGCTCTGGAAACACCATATATTTT
TRBJ1-4	NA	NA	TRBV6-5	15	CASSRTRGLGEKLFF	TGTGCCAGCAGTCGCACCAGGGGTCTCGGTGAAAAACTGTTTTTT
TRBJ2-3	NA	NA	TRBV27	15	CASSSSGQTTDTQYF	TGTGCCAGCAGTTCCTCTGGACAGACCACAGATACGCAGTATTTT
TRBJ2-7	TRBD2	NA	TRBV4-2	18	CASSQDPPHGGRTYEQYF	TGTGCCAGCAGCCAAGACCCCCCCCACGGCGGGAGGACCTACGAGCAGTACTTC
TRBJ2-1	TRBD2	few	TRBV2	15	CASSESLAGGREQFF	TGTGCCAGCAGTGAGTCGCTAGCGGGGGGGCGGGAGCAGTTCTTC
TRBJ2-2	TRBD2	NA	TRBV11-2	15	CASSWTSGATGELFF	TGTGCCAGCAGCTGGACTAGCGGAGCGACGGGGGAGCTGTTTTTT
TRBJ2-2	NA	few	TRBV3-1/TRBV3-2	17	CASSQTPPIRVTGELFF	TGTGCCAGCAGCCAAACCCCGCCGATCCGGGTTACCGGGGAGCTGTTTTTT
TRBJ1-5	TRBD1	NA	TRBV15	19	CATSSPGQGAPLSNQPQHF	TGTGCCACCAGCAGCCCGGGACAGGGGGCGCCCCTTAGCAATCAGCCCCAGCATTTT
TRBJ2-1	NA	NA	TRBV27	14	CASSSPSGLREQFF	TGTGCCAGCAGTTCCCCCTCGGGACTCCGGGAGCAGTTCTTC
TRBJ2-1	TRBD2	NA	TRBV5-4	17	CASSSLAGGPAYNEQFF	TGTGCCAGCAGCTCACTAGCGGGAGGGCCGGCGTACAATGAGCAGTTCTTC
TRBJ1-2	TRBD1	NA	TRBV7-2	15	CASSPGDRGFYGYTF	TGTGCCAGCTCGCCGGGAGACAGGGGATTCTATGGCTACACCTTC
TRBJ2-3	TRBD2	once	TRBV24-1	16	CATSDTQAGGPDTQYF	TGTGCCACCAGTGATACCCAAGCGGGAGGGCCAGATACGCAGTATTTT
TRBJ1-6	TRBD1	many	TRBV2	14	CASTETGGNSPLHF	TGTGCCAGCACGGAGACAGGGGGTAATTCACCCCTCCACTTT
TRBJ2-3	TRBD2	NA	TRBV10-3	14	CAISRGERTDTQYF	TGTGCCATCAGTCGGGGGGAACGCACAGATACGCAGTATTTT
TRBJ2-1	NA	NA	TRBV7-8	17	CASSRGGGLSSYNEQFF	TGTGCCAGCAGCAGGGGTGGGGGACTCAGCTCCTACAATGAGCAGTTCTTC
TRBJ2-1	NA	NA	TRBV28	16	CASGQGGWSSYNEQFF	TGTGCCAGTGGGCAGGGGGGTTGGAGCTCCTACAATGAGCAGTTCTTC
TRBJ2-7	TRBD1	NA	TRBV6-5	13	CASSPGGPYEQYF	TGTGCCAGCAGCCCAGGGGGCCCCTACGAGCAGTACTTC
TRBJ1-5	NA	NA	TRBV3-1/TRBV3-2	14	CASSQGQGGWPQHF	TGTGCCAGCAGCCAAGGGCAGGGCGGTTGGCCCCAGCATTTT
TRBJ2-7	TRBD1	NA	TRBV12-5	15	CASGPGQGVAYEQYF	TGTGCTAGTGGTCCGGGACAGGGGGTGGCCTACGAGCAGTACTTC
TRBJ1-4	NA	NA	TRBV15	15	CATSRDGGPGEKLFF	TGTGCCACCAGCAGAGACGGGGGTCCGGGAGAAAAACTGTTTTTT
TRBJ1-5	NA	NA	TRBV27	16	CASSFLPGTGNQPQHF	TGTGCCAGCAGTTTTCTGCCAGGCACTGGCAATCAGCCCCAGCATTTT
TRBJ2-4	TRBD2	NA	TRBV5-1	15	CASSLNLGGENIQYF	TGCGCCAGCAGCTTAAATCTCGGGGGGGAAAACATTCAGTACTTC
TRBJ2-7	TRBD1	NA	TRBV10-2	14	CASSRTGADYEQYF	TGCGCCAGCAGTAGGACAGGGGCCGACTACGAGCAGTACTTC
TRBJ2-7	NA	NA	TRBV5-1	14	CASSGSTHSYEQYF	TGCGCCAGCAGCGGGTCGACTCACTCCTACGAGCAGTACTTC
TRBJ1-5	NA	NA	TRBV5-8	15	CASTPLGRSNQPQHF	TGTGCCAGCACCCCGCTGGGGAGAAGCAATCAGCCCCAGCATTTT
TRBJ1-5	NA	NA	TRBV6-2/TRBV6-3	12	CASSYSTGMQHF	TGTGCCAGCAGTTACTCGACGGGGATGCAGCATTTT
TRBJ1-2	TRBD1	NA	TRBV30	12	CATRGSNYGYTF	TGTGCCACCAGGGGGAGTAACTATGGCTACACCTTC
TRBJ2-3	NA	NA	TRBV4-3	18	CASSQDPPGGVWTDTQYF	TGCGCCAGCAGCCAAGACCCCCCCGGAGGGGTTTGGACAGATACGCAGTATTTT
TRBJ2-7	TRBD2	NA	TRBV6-5	13	CASRIAGNYEQYF	TGTGCCAGCAGGATAGCGGGGAACTACGAGCAGTACTTC
TRBJ1-3	NA	few	TRBV11-2	14	CASSLDQVGNTIYF	TGTGCCAGCAGCTTAGATCAGGTTGGAAACACCATATATTTT
TRBJ1-5	NA	NA	TRBV9	16	CASSVSGAGVGEPQHF	TGTGCCAGCAGCGTGTCAGGGGCCGGTGTGGGGGAGCCCCAGCATTTT